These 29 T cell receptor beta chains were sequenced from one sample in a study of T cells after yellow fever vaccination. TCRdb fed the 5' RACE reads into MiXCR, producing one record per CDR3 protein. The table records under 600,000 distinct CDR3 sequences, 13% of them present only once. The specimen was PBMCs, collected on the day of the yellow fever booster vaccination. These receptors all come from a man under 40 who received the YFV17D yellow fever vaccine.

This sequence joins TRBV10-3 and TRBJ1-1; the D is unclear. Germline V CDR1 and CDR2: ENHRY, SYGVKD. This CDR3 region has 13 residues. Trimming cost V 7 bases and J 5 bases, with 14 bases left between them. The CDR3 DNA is TGTGCCATCAAGGTCACGGCGATGACTGAAGCTTTCTTT. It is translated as CAIKVTAMTEAFF.

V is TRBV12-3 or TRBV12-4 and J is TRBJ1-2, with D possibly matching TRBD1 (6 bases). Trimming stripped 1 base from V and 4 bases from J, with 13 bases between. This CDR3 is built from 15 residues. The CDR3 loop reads CASSLGPQGGYGYTF. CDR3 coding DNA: TGTGCCAGCAGTTTAGGCCCTCAAGGGGGCTATGGCTACACCTTC.

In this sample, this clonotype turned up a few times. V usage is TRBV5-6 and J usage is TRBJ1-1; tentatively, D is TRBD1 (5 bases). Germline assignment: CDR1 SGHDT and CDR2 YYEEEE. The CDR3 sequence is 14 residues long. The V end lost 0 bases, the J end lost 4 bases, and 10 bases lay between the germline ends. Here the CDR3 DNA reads TGTGCCAGCAGCTTGGAAGGGGTGGGCACTGAAGCTTTCTTT. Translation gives CASSLEGVGTEAFF.

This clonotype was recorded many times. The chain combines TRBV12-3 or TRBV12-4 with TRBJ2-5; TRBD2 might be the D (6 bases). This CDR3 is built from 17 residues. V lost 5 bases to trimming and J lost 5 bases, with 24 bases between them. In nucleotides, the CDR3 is TGTGCCAGCAGTAACCGTTTTGGTAGCGGCAGTGGTGAGACCCAGTACTTC. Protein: CASSNRFGSGSGETQYF.

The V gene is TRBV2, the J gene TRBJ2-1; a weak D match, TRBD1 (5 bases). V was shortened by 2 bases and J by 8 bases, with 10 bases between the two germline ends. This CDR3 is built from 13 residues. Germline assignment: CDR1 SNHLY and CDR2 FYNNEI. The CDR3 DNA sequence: TGTGCCAGCAGTGAACAGGGTAGCTATGAGCAGTTCTTC. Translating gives CASSEQGSYEQFF.

This CDR3 is CASSPRTSGGARETQYF. The DNA of the CDR3 is TGCGCCAGCAGCCCAAGGACTAGCGGGGGAGCGAGGGAGACCCAGTACTTC. The chain recombines TRBV5-1 with TRBJ2-5, with TRBD2 matching over 13 bases. The length of the CDR3 is 17 residues. Germline CDR1 and CDR2: SGHRS and YFSETQ. The V segment lost 4 bases and the J segment 5 bases; nucleotides outside the gene matches: 11.

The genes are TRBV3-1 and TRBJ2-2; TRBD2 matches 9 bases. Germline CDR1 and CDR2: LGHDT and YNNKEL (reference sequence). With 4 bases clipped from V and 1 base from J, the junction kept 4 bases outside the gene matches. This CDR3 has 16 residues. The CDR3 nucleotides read TGTGCCAGCAGCCCGACTAGCGGCCTGAACACCGGGGAGCTGTTTTTT. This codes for CASSPTSGLNTGELFF.

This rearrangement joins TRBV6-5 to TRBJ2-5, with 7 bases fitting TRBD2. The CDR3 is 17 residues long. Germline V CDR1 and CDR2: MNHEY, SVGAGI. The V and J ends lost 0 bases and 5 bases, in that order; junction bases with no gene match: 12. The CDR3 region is CASSYSKGGLGMETQYF. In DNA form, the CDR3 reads TGTGCCAGCAGTTACTCGAAGGGAGGGTTGGGAATGGAGACCCAGTACTTC.

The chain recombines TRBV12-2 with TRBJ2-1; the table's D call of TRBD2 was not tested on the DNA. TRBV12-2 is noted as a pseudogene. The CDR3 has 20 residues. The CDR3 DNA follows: TGTGCAAGTCGCTTAGTCCCTAGCGGGAGGGCCCTCAAAACCTACAATGAGCAGTTCTTC. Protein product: CASRLVPSGRALKTYNEQFF.

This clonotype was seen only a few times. DNA of the CDR3: TGTGCCAGCAGTCCCGGGACACGTATCAAGTATGGCAATCAGCCCCAGCATTTT. Translation gives CASSPGTRIKYGNQPQHF. The chain employs TRBV27 and TRBJ1-5; perhaps TRBD1 as D (6 bases). The V gene lost 5 bases and the J gene lost 2 bases, with 22 bases spanning the gap. CDR3 length: 18 amino acids. Germline loops: CDR1 MNHEY, CDR2 SMNVEV (reference sequence).

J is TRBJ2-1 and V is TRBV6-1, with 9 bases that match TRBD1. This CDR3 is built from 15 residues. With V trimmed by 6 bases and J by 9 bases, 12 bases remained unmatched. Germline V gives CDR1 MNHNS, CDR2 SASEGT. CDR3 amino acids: CASRSQGASSTEQFF. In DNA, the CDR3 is TGTGCCAGCAGATCACAGGGGGCTTCTAGTACTGAGCAGTTCTTC.

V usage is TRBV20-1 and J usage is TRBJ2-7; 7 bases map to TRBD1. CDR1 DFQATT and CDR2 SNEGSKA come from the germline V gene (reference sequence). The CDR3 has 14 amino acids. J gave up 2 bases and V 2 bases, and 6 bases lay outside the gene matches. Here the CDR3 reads CSARIRDRPYEQYF. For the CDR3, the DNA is TGCAGTGCTAGAATCCGGGACAGACCCTACGAGCAGTACTTC.

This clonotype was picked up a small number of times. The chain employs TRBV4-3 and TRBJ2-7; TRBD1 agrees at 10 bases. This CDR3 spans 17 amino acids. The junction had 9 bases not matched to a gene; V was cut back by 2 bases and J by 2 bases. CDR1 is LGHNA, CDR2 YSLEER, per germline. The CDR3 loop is CASSQLISGTGAYEQYF. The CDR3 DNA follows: TGCGCCAGCAGCCAATTAATATCCGGGACAGGGGCCTACGAGCAGTACTTC.

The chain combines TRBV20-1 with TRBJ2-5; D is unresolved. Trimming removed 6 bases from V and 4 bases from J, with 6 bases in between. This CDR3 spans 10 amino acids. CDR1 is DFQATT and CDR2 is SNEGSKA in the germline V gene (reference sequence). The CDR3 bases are TGCAGTGCGAAAGGAGAGACCCAGTACTTC. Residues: CSAKGETQYF.

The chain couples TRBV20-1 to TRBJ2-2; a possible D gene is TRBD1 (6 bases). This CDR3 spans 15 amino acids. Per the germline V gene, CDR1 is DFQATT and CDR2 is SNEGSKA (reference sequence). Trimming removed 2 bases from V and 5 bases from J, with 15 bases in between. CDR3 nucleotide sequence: TGCAGTGCTAGAAAACCGGGACAAACAACCGGGGAGCTGTTTTTT. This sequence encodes CSARKPGQTTGELFF.

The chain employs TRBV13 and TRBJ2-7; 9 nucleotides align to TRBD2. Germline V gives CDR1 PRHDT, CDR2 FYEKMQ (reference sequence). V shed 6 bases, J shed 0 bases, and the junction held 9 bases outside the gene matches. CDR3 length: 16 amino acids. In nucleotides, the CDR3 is TGTGCCAGCAGGGGGACTAGCCTACAATACTCCTACGAGCAGTACTTC. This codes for CASRGTSLQYSYEQYF.

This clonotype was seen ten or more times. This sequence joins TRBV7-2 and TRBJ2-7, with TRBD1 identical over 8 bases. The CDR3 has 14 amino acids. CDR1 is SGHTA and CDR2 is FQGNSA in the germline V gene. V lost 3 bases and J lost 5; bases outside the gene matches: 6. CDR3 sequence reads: CASSFKTGVDEQYF. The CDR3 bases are TGTGCCAGCAGCTTCAAGACAGGGGTGGACGAGCAGTACTTC. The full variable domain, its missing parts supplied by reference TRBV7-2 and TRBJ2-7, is GAGVSQSPSNKVTEKGKDVELRCDPISGHTALYWYRQSLGQGLEFLIYFQGNSAPDKSGLPSDRFSAERTGGSVSTLTIQRTQQEDSAVYLCASSFKTGVDEQYFGPGTRLTVT.

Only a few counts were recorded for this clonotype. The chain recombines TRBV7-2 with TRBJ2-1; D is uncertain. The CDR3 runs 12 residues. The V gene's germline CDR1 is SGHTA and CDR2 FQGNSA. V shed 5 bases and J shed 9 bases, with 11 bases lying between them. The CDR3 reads CASSPNRVEQFF. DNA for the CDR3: TGTGCCAGCAGCCCGAATCGGGTTGAGCAGTTCTTC.

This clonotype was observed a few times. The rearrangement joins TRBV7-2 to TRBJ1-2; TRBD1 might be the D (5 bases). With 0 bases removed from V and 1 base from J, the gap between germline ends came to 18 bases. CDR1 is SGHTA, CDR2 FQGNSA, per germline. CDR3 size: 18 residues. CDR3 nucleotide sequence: TGTGCCAGCAGCTTAGCCCCAGCCGGGGGGGTTATTAACTATGGCTACACCTTC. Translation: CASSLAPAGGVINYGYTF.

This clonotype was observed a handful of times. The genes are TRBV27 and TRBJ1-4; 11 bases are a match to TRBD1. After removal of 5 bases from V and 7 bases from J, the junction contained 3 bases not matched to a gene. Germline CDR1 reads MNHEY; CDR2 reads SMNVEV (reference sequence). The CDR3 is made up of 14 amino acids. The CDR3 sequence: CASSDGTGGEKLFF. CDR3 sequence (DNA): TGTGCCAGCAGTGACGGGACAGGGGGTGAAAAACTGTTTTTT.

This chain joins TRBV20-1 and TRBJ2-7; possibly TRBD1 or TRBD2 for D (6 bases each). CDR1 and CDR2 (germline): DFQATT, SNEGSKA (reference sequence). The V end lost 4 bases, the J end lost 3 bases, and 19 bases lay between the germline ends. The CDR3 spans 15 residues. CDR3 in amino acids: CSATEEAGHYYEQYF. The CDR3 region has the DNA TGCAGTGCTACAGAAGAGGCGGGACATTACTACGAGCAGTACTTC.

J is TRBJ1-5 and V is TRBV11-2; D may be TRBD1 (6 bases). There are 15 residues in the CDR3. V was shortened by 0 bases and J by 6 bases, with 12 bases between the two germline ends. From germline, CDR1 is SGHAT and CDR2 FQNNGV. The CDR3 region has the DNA TGTGCCAGCAGCTTAGAGGCAGGGGTATTTCAGCCCCAGCATTTT. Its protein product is CASSLEAGVFQPQHF.

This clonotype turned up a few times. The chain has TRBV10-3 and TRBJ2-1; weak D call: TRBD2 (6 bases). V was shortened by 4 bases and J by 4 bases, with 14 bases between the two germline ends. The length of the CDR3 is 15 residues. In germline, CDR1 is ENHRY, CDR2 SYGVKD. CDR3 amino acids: CAISGIAEIYNEQFF. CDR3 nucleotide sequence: TGTGCCATCAGTGGGATAGCGGAGATATACAATGAGCAGTTCTTC.

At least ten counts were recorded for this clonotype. The CDR3 DNA is TGTGCCAGCGGCCTCACTAGCGGGAGTTACACAGTCCCCTACAATGAGCAGTTCTTC. This gives the protein CASGLTSGSYTVPYNEQFF. V gene TRBV27 combines with J gene TRBJ2-1; 11 bases agree with TRBD2. Trimming cost V 8 bases and J 2 bases; bases outside gene matches: 17. CDR3 size: 19 residues. CDR1 is MNHEY, CDR2 SMNVEV, per germline (reference sequence).

CDR3 loop: CASSLLLQGGYEQFF. The CDR3 nucleotides are TGTGCCAGCAGCTTGTTACTCCAGGGAGGCTATGAGCAGTTCTTC. This rearrangement joins TRBV7-2 to TRBJ2-1, with D perhaps matching TRBD2 (6 bases). This CDR3 spans 15 amino acids. Trimming removed 3 bases at V and 8 bases at J, with 17 bases between. Per germline, CDR1 SGHTA and CDR2 FQGNSA.

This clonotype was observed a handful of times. CDR3 protein: CAISDDAGDYGYTF. CDR3 bases: TGTGCCATCAGTGATGATGCAGGGGACTATGGCTACACCTTC. V and J are TRBV10-3 and TRBJ1-2; perhaps TRBD1 as D (6 bases). This CDR3 is built from 14 residues. CDR1 is ENHRY, CDR2 SYGVKD, per germline. V was pared by 3 bases and J by 3 bases, with 11 bases between.

The CDR3 here is CASSQEEGWMAYEQYF. In nucleotides, the CDR3 is TGTGCCAGCAGCCAAGAGGAGGGATGGATGGCCTACGAGCAGTACTTC. The chain employs TRBV4-2 and TRBJ2-7; tentatively, D is TRBD2 (6 bases). The germline V and J ends were trimmed by 0 bases and 2 bases, with 14 bases remaining between them. The CDR3 is made up of 16 amino acids. Germline CDR1 and CDR2: LGHNA and YNFKEQ.

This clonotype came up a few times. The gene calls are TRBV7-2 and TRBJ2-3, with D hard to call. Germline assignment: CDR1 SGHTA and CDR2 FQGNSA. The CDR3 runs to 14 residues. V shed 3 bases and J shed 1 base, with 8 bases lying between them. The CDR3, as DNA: TGTGCCAGCAGCTTCACTCCCGGCACAGATACGCAGTATTTT. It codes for CASSFTPGTDTQYF.

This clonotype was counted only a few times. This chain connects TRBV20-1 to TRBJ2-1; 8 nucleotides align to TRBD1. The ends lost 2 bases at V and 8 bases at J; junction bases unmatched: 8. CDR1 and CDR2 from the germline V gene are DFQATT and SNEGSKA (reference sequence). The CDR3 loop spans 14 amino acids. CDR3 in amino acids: CSARIGTGRYEQFF. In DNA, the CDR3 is TGCAGTGCTAGAATCGGGACAGGTAGATATGAGCAGTTCTTC.